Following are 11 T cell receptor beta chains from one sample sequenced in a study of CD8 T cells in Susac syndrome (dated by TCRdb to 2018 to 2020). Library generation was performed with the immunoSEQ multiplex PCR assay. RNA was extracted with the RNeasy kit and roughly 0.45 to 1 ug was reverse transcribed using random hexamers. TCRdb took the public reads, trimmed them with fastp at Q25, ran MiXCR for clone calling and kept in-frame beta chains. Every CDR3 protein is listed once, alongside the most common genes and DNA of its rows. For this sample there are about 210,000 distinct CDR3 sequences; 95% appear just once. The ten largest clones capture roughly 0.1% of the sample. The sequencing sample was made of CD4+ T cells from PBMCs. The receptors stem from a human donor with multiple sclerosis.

The CDR3 here is CSVFASKNIQYF. As DNA, the CDR3 is TGCAGCGTTTTCGCATCCAAAAACATTCAGTACTTC. J is TRBJ2-4 and V is TRBV29-1; D is undetermined. V was clipped by 5 bases and J by 2 bases, with 7 bases between them. Germline CDR1 reads SQVTM; CDR2 reads ANQGSEA. The CDR3 is 12 residues long.

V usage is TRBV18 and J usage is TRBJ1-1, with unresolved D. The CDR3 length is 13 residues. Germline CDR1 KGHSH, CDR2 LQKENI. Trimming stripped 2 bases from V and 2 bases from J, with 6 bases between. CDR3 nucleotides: TGTGCCAGCTCACCAACGGGTAACACTGAAGCTTTCTTT. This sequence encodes CASSPTGNTEAFF.

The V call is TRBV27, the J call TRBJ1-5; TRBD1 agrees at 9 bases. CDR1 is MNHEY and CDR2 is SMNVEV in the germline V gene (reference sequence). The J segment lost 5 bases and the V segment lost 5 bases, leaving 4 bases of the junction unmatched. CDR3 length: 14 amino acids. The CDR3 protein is CASSPDRGDQPQHF. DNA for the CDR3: TGTGCCAGCAGTCCGGACAGGGGTGATCAGCCCCAGCATTTT.

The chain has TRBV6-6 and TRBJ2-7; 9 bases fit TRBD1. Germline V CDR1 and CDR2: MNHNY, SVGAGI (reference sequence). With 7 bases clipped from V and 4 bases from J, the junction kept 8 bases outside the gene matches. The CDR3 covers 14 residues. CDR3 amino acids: CASIPGTGIYEQYF. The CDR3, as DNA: TGTGCCAGCATTCCCGGGACAGGGATTTACGAGCAGTACTTC.

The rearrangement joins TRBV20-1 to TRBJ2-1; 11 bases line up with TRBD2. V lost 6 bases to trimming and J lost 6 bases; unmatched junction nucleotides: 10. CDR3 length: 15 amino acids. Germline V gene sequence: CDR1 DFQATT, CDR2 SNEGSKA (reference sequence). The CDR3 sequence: CSALPLAGGSNEQFF. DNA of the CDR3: TGCAGTGCCCTCCCCCTAGCGGGAGGAAGCAATGAGCAGTTCTTC.

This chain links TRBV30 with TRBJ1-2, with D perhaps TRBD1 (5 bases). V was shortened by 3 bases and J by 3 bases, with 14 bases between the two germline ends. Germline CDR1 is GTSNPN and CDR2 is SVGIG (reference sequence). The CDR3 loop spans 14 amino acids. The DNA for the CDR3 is TGTGCCTGGAGCATGCAGGGAGAAGACTATGGCTACACCTTC. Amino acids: CAWSMQGEDYGYTF.

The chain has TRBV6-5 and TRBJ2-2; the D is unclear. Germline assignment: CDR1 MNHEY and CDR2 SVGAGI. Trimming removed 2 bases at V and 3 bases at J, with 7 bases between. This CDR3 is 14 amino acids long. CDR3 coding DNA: TGTGCCAGCAGTTACACATGGGACACCGGGGAGCTGTTTTTT. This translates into CASSYTWDTGELFF.

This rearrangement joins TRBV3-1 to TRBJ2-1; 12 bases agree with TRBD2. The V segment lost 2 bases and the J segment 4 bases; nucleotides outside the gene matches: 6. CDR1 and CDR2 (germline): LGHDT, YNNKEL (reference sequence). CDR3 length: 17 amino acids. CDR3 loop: CASSQRLAGVSYNEQFF. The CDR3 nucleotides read TGTGCCAGCAGCCAACGACTAGCGGGAGTCTCGTACAATGAGCAGTTCTTC.

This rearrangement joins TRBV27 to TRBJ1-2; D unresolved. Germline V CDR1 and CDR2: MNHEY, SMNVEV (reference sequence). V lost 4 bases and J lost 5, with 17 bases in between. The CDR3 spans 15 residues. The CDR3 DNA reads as TGTGCCAGCAGTTCTTTGGGAGATTTTGGGTATGGCTACACCTTC. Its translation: CASSSLGDFGYGYTF.

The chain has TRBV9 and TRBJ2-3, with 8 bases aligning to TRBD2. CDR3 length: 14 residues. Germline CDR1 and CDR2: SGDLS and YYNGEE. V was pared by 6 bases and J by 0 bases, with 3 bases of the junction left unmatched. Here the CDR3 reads CASKRGFSTDTQYF. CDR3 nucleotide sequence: TGTGCCAGCAAGCGGGGGTTTAGCACAGATACGCAGTATTTT. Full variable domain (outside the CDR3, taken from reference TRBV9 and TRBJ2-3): DSGVTQTPKHLITATGQRVTLRCSPRSGDLSVYWYQQSLDQGLQFLIQYYNGEERAKGNILERFSAQQFPDLHSELNLSSLELGDSALYFCASKRGFSTDTQYFGPGTRLTVL.

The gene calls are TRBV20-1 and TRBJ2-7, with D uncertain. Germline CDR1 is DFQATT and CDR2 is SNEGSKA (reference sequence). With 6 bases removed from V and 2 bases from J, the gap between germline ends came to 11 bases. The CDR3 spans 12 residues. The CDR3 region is CSAPTDTYEQYF. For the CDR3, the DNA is TGCAGTGCACCGACTGATACCTACGAGCAGTACTTC.